This is a list of T cell receptor beta chains from one sample in a study of T cell responses to AZD1222 COVID-19 vaccine. The table came from immunoSEQ multiplex PCR; TCRdb's copy has only in-frame clones and leaves some out. The repertoire holds 150,000 to 200,000 clones, 94% seen once, with approximately 4.6% in the top ten. Sequences were derived from peripheral blood, sampled 28 days after the second AZD1222 dose. The receptors were sampled from an adult who received the AZD1222 COVID-19 vaccine. The CDR3 runs from the conserved cysteine through the conserved F or W. A D gene is named only where the DNA matches it firmly. Some rows have no size entry. The others give once, few or many, or a class for an expanded clone.

length: 13
J: TRBJ2-7
V: TRBV5-8
D: NA
size: NA
CDR3: CASSQTSGHEQYF
DNA: TGTGCCAGCAGCCAGACTAGTGGGCACGAGCAGTACTTC

length: 18
J: TRBJ2-1
V: TRBV5-6
D: TRBD2
size: NA
CDR3: CASSLVTSARSSYNEQFF
DNA: TGTGCCAGCAGCTTGGTGACTAGCGCTAGGAGCTCCTACAATGAGCAGTTCTTC

length: 15
J: TRBJ2-7
V: TRBV4-1
D: NA
size: NA
CDR3: CASSQDTSEAYEQYF
DNA: TGCGCCAGCAGCCAAGATACTTCCGAGGCCTACGAGCAGTACTTC

length: 15
J: TRBJ2-2
V: TRBV28
D: NA
size: NA
CDR3: CASTSGDRYTGELFF
DNA: TGTGCCAGCACCTCGGGGGACAGATACACCGGGGAGCTGTTTTTT

length: 15
J: TRBJ2-2
V: TRBV19
D: TRBD2
size: NA
CDR3: CASKEVGGYGGELFF
DNA: TGTGCCAGCAAAGAAGTCGGGGGGTACGGCGGGGAGCTGTTTTTT

length: 15
J: TRBJ2-3
V: TRBV14
D: TRBD2
size: NA
CDR3: CASSQLAGGGDTQYF
DNA: TGTGCCAGCAGCCAACTAGCGGGAGGAGGAGATACGCAGTATTTT

length: 13
J: TRBJ1-2
V: TRBV6-6
D: TRBD1
size: NA
CDR3: CASSPGQFYGYTF
DNA: TGTGCCAGCAGTCCGGGACAGTTTTATGGCTACACCTTC

length: 12
J: TRBJ1-4
V: TRBV30
D: NA
size: NA
CDR3: CAWSSSNEKLFF
DNA: TGTGCCTGGAGTTCCTCTAATGAAAAACTGTTTTTT

length: 16
J: TRBJ2-1
V: TRBV11-1
D: TRBD2
size: NA
CDR3: CASSPSGTSGYNEQFF
DNA: TGTGCCAGCAGCCCTTCCGGGACTAGCGGATACAATGAGCAGTTCTTC

length: 12
J: TRBJ1-5
V: TRBV27
D: NA
size: NA
CDR3: CASSKSNQPQHF
DNA: TGTGCCAGCAGTAAGAGCAATCAGCCCCAGCATTTT

length: 16
J: TRBJ1-4
V: TRBV5-1
D: NA
size: NA
CDR3: CASSLYPQGGGEKLFF
DNA: TGCGCCAGCAGCTTGTATCCGCAGGGTGGTGGTGAAAAACTGTTTTTT

length: 13
J: TRBJ1-1
V: TRBV4-2
D: NA
size: NA
CDR3: CASSQDGRQEAFF
DNA: TGTGCCAGCAGCCAAGATGGGAGACAGGAAGCTTTCTTT

length: 17
J: TRBJ2-2
V: TRBV12-5
D: TRBD1
size: NA
CDR3: CASGLVRTGVNTGELFF
DNA: TGTGCTAGTGGTTTGGTACGGACAGGGGTGAACACCGGGGAGCTGTTTTTT

length: 13
J: TRBJ1-3
V: TRBV12-3/TRBV12-4
D: NA
size: NA
CDR3: CASTHVSGNTIYF
DNA: TGTGCCAGCACCCATGTCTCTGGAAACACCATATATTTT

length: 16
J: TRBJ2-1
V: TRBV19
D: TRBD2
size: once
CDR3: CASTSGGAGVRNEQFF
DNA: TGTGCCAGTACCTCGGGAGGGGCGGGAGTAAGGAATGAGCAGTTCTTC

length: 11
J: TRBJ2-4
V: TRBV20-1
D: NA
size: NA
CDR3: CSAKMTDIQYF
DNA: TGCAGTGCTAAGATGACGGACATTCAGTACTTC